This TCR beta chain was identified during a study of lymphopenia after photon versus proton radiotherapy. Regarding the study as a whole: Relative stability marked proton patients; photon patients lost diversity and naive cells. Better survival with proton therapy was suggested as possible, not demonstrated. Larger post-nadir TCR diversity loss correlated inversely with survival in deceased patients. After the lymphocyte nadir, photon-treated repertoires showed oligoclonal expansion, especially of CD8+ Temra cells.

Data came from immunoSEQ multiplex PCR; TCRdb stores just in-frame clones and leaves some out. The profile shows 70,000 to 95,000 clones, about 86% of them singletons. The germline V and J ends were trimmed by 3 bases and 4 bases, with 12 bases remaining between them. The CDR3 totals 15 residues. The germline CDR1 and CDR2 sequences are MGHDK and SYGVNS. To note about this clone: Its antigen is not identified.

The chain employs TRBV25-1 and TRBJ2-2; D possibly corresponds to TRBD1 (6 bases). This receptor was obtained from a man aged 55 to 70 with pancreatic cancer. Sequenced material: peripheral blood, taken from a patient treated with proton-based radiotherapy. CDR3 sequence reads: CASSDNRAPTGELFF. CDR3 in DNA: TGTGCCAGCAGTGACAACAGGGCCCCCACCGGGGAGCTGTTTTTT.